Shown below are 15 T cell receptor beta chains from a single sample sequenced in a study of cytomegalovirus exposure and HLA in healthy donors. TCRdb keeps only in-frame clones here, not all; method: immunoSEQ multiplex PCR. There are some 250,000 clones in the sample; 90% occur only once, and approximately 3.1% lies in the top ten. Sequenced input: PBMCs. These TCRs come from a woman aged 25 to 45 in good health and CMV-seronegative.

This chain joins TRBV5-4 and TRBJ2-1; D gene ambiguous. The CDR3 totals 12 residues. Germline CDR1 and CDR2: SGHNT and YYREEE (reference sequence). V was clipped by 4 bases and J by 10 bases, with 12 bases between them. The CDR3 here is CASSQIPSEQFF. The CDR3 region has the DNA TGTGCCAGCAGCCAGATCCCCTCGGAGCAGTTCTTC.

A note on this clone: Other DNA sequences within the sample encode an identical CDR3. CDR3 nucleotide sequence: TGTGCCAGCAGTTTAGTAACAGGCTCCTACGAGCAGTACTTC. Translating gives CASSLVTGSYEQYF. The V call is TRBV27, the J call TRBJ2-7, with D possibly being TRBD1 (5 bases). There are 14 residues in the CDR3. Germline CDR1 and CDR2: MNHEY and SMNVEV (reference sequence). Trimming took 2 bases from V and 0 from J, leaving 8 bases between them.

The CDR3 sequence is CASGTGGAAGYTF. The DNA of the CDR3 is TGTGCCAGTGGGACAGGGGGCGCGGCTGGCTACACCTTC. This chain uses TRBV19 with TRBJ1-2; 12 positions match TRBD1. The J segment lost 7 bases and the V segment lost 8 bases, leaving 5 bases of the junction unmatched. CDR3 length: 13 amino acids. The germline CDR1 and CDR2 sequences are LNHDA and SQIVND (reference sequence).

The chain combines TRBV19 with TRBJ1-1; D ambiguous. CDR3 length: 15 amino acids. From germline, CDR1 is LNHDA and CDR2 SQIVND (reference sequence). The V end lost 1 base, the J end lost 0 bases, and 9 bases lay between the germline ends. For the CDR3, the DNA is TGTGCCAGTAGTATAGTGTCAGGCCTGAACACTGAAGCTTTCTTT. Its protein is CASSIVSGLNTEAFF.

J is TRBJ2-2 and V is TRBV15, with D possibly TRBD1 on 5 matching bases. The germline V and J ends were trimmed by 5 bases and 0 bases, with 13 bases remaining between them. The CDR3 runs 16 residues. Germline V gene sequence: CDR1 LNHNV, CDR2 YYDKDF (reference sequence). The CDR3 DNA follows: TGTGCCACCAGCCCAATTACAGGACCGAACACCGGGGAGCTGTTTTTT. Its translation is CATSPITGPNTGELFF.

The V and J genes are TRBV25-1 and TRBJ1-3, with TRBD1 as a possible D gene (6 bases). CDR1 MGHDK and CDR2 SYGVNS come from the germline V gene. The V and J ends lost 4 bases and 16 bases respectively, with 20 bases between them. The CDR3 runs 13 residues. In DNA form, the CDR3 reads TGTGCCAGCAGTGGGCTGGGCGCCCGGGGGCTGTATTTT. It translates to CASSGLGARGLYF.

The chain employs TRBV7-2 and TRBJ2-5; maybe TRBD2 (6 bases). V was shortened by 2 bases and J by 4 bases, with 14 bases between the two germline ends. The CDR3 sequence is 15 residues long. CDR1 SGHTA and CDR2 FQGNSA come from the germline V gene. CDR3 sequence: CASSLLMTAGETQYF. DNA for the CDR3: TGTGCCAGCAGCTTACTGATGACAGCGGGAGAGACCCAGTACTTC. The full variable domain, with the rest looked up from reference TRBV7-2 and TRBJ2-5, is GAGVSQSPSNKVTEKGKDVELRCDPISGHTALYWYRQSLGQGLEFLIYFQGNSAPDKSGLPSDRFSAERTGGSVSTLTIQRTQQEDSAVYLCASSLLMTAGETQYFGPGTRLLVL.

To note about this clone: Within the sample, other DNA sequences also encode this same CDR3. The gene calls are TRBV9 and TRBJ2-3, with D hard to call. The CDR3 length is 11 residues. Germline-derived CDR1 and CDR2 are SGDLS and YYNGEE. V lost 0 bases, J lost 7 bases, and 3 bases lay in between. For the CDR3, the DNA is TGTGCCAGCAGCGTAGGAAATACGCAGTATTTT. It is translated as CASSVGNTQYF.

This clone was picked up a small number of times. The rearrangement uses TRBV6-1 and TRBJ1-5; D not resolved. Per the germline V gene, CDR1 is MNHNS and CDR2 is SASEGT. This CDR3 region has 13 residues. Trimming took 7 bases from V and 3 from J, leaving 10 bases between them. The CDR3 DNA sequence: TGTGCCAGCAACAATGGGGTCAATCAGCCCCAGCATTTT. Its translation is CASNNGVNQPQHF.

This rearrangement joins TRBV15 to TRBJ2-4; 9 bases fit TRBD2. Germline V gives CDR1 LNHNV, CDR2 YYDKDF (reference sequence). V was pared by 5 bases and J by 6 bases, with 8 bases of the junction left unmatched. The CDR3 covers 15 residues. The CDR3 reads CATSPRGGLLNIQYF. CDR3 coding DNA: TGTGCCACCAGCCCGCGGGGGGGGCTATTAAACATTCAGTACTTC.

The V and J genes are TRBV19 and TRBJ1-2; 7 bases agree with TRBD1. The CDR3 spans 15 residues. The germline CDR1 and CDR2 sequences are LNHDA and SQIVND (reference sequence). V lost 6 bases to trimming and J lost 6 bases; unmatched junction nucleotides: 13. This chain's CDR3 is CASSFPAGTADGYTF. The CDR3, as DNA: TGTGCCAGTAGCTTCCCGGCCGGGACAGCGGATGGCTACACCTTC.

J is TRBJ1-1 and V is TRBV5-6, with a possible D match to TRBD1 (5 bases). V was pared by 1 base and J by 5 bases, with 15 bases between. This CDR3 is 15 amino acids long. Germline-derived CDR1 and CDR2 are SGHDT and YYEEEE. Here the CDR3 reads CASSLRSGARTEAFF. CDR3 nucleotide sequence: TGTGCCAGCAGCTTGCGATCCGGGGCGCGGACTGAAGCTTTCTTT.

The V call is TRBV18, the J call TRBJ2-2; D gene unclear. Germline CDR1 and CDR2: KGHSH and LQKENI. V was trimmed by 2 bases and J by 6 bases, leaving 25 bases between them. The CDR3 totals 19 residues. CDR3 nucleotides: TGTGCCAGCTCACCAATCCACTCGGCCCCAGGCCAGCGCTCCGGGGAGCTGTTTTTT. Protein: CASSPIHSAPGQRSGELFF.

This clone has only one observation. The chain links TRBV4-3 to TRBJ2-6; a weak D match, TRBD2 (6 bases). Germline CDR1 is LGHNA and CDR2 is YSLEER. Trimming removed 1 base at V and 4 bases at J, with 17 bases between. The CDR3 is 18 residues long. CDR3 region: CASSQGPWGAGGANVLTF. CDR3 DNA sequence: TGCGCCAGCAGCCAAGGGCCTTGGGGCGCGGGGGGGGCCAACGTCCTGACTTTC.

The genes are TRBV19 and TRBJ1-5; 7 nucleotides align to TRBD1. CDR1 and CDR2 from the germline V gene are LNHDA and SQIVND (reference sequence). Unmatched junction bases numbered 8, after V lost 6 bases and J lost 9 bases. This CDR3 comprises 13 residues. The CDR3 protein is CASRTGVTGPQHF. As DNA, the CDR3 is TGTGCCAGTAGAACAGGGGTTACCGGGCCCCAGCATTTT.